This T cell receptor beta chain was sequenced for a study of T cell repertoires in cytomegalovirus infection. About the study: CMV infection plus the matching HLA type was flagged by public TCR beta signatures. Overall study findings and caveats: CMV carriers with the relevant HLA were identified by cumulative public TCR beta family frequency. HLA-C-restricted TCR beta clonotypes specific for CMV led the ex vivo response.

TCRdb called the reads again in MiXCR, with one record for every CDR3 protein. The top ten hold around an eighth of the sample, which has about a million distinct CDR3 sequences, approximately 33% seen once. Remarks on this clonotype: Its antigen is still unknown.

Sequencing was performed on cultured CD8+ T cells from PBMCs, taken from culture after CMV antigen stimulation. The receptor was derived from a human donor in good health (CMV status not recorded). Some clones in this sample may be carry-over from other donors' samples.

Written as DNA, the CDR3 is TGTGCCAGCAGGCCCCGTGGCAGGGCAGACACTGAAGCTTTCTTT. Its translation is CASRPRGRADTEAFF. The rearrangement links TRBV27 to TRBJ1-1; D perhaps matches TRBD1 (5 bases). V was shortened by 6 bases and J by 3 bases, with 17 bases between the two germline ends. The CDR3 has 15 amino acids. Germline values: CDR1 MNHEY, CDR2 SMNVEV (reference sequence).